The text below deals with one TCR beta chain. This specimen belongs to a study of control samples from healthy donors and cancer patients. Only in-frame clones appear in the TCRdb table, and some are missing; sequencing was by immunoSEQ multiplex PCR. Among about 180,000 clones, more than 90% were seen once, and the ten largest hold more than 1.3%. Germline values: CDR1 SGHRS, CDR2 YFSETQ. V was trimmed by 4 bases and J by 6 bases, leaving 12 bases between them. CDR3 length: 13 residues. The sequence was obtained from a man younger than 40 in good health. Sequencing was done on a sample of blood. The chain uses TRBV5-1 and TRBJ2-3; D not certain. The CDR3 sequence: CASSSRSGDTQYF. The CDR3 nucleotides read TGCGCCAGCAGCAGCCGGTCCGGGGATACGCAGTATTTT.